These 3 T cell receptor beta chains were all obtained from the same sample, sequenced in a study of graft-versus-host responses after intestinal transplantation (dated by TCRdb to 2020 to 2023). The time point label of this sample denotes: cells obtained before transplantation from donor or recipient. These receptors lack a known antigen. Libraries were prepared through the immunoSEQ multiplex PCR assay. TCRdb re-hosts the immuneACCESS table, in-frame sequences only. Its copies lack some clones; in the studies checked, an unresolved V gene accounts for under half of them, and the cause for the rest is not known. The sample includes tens of thousands of clones, with about 94% observed a single time. About 0.2% of the sample lies in the top ten. The material sequenced was unstimulated CD4+ T cells sorted from spleen or lymph node cells, taken before transplant. Receptors originate from a human donor who was the organ donor for an intestinal transplant.

A single count supports this clone. The J gene is TRBJ2-5, the V gene TRBV28, with TRBD1 identical over 7 bases. The CDR3 covers 14 residues. The germline V gene has CDR1 MDHEN and CDR2 SYDVKM. Trimming took 5 bases from V and 7 from J; bases not matched to a gene: 10. The CDR3 sequence is CASSGAGTVGTQYF. The CDR3 DNA is TGTGCCAGCAGTGGGGCCGGGACAGTTGGGACCCAGTACTTC. Drawing the rest from reference TRBV28 and TRBJ2-5, the complete variable domain is DVKVTQSSRYLVKRTGEKVFLECVQDMDHENMFWYRQDPGLGLRLIYFSYDVKMKEKGDIPEGYSVSREKKERFSLILESASTNQTSMYLCASSGAGTVGTQYFGPGTRLLVL.

The V call is TRBV7-3, the J call TRBJ2-1, with TRBD2 identical over 9 bases. From germline, CDR1 is SGHTA and CDR2 FQGTGA. V lost 2 bases, J lost 1 base, and 3 bases stayed unmatched. The CDR3 totals 16 residues. The CDR3 nucleotides read TGTGCCAGCAGCTTAGCTAGCGGGGCGTCCTACAATGAGCAGTTCTTC. This codes for CASSLASGASYNEQFF.

The chain employs TRBV5-1 and TRBJ1-5; the D gene is possibly TRBD1 (5 bases). Germline V gene lookup returns CDR1 SGHRS and CDR2 YFSETQ. CDR3 length: 15 residues. V was shortened by 1 base and J by 4 bases, with 12 bases between the two germline ends. In nucleotides, the CDR3 is TGCGCCAGCAGCTTGTTGGGGGGAGGAAATCAGCCCCAGCATTTT. It encodes CASSLLGGGNQPQHF.